This is a list of T cell receptor beta chains from one sample in a study of T-cell reconstitution after alpha-beta-depleted transplantation in children. TCRdb reprocessed the PCR reads via MiXCR and lists one record per CDR3 protein. The sample includes roughly 200,000 distinct CDR3 sequences, roughly 15% of them seen just once. The source material was PBMCs from the stem cell graft donor, sampled from the stem cell graft. The receptors shown here come from a human donor who donated a stem cell graft to a child with acute lymphoblastic leukemia. The CDR3 runs from the conserved cysteine through the conserved F or W. Fields, in order: J gene, D gene, clone size, V gene, CDR3 protein, CDR3 DNA. The D gene is left open where the match is weak. Rows give clone size only sometimes, using once, few, many, or a class for an expanded clone.

J: TRBJ2-3
D: TRBD1
size: many
V: TRBV12-3/TRBV12-4
CDR3: CASSLTGSRADTQYF
DNA: TGTGCCAGCAGTTTGACAGGGTCACGGGCAGATACGCAGTATTTT

J: TRBJ2-7
D: NA
size: many
V: TRBV4-1
CDR3: CASSQVPKGGGYEQYF
DNA: TGCGCCAGCAGCCAAGTCCCAAAGGGGGGCGGCTACGAGCAGTACTTC

J: TRBJ2-1
D: TRBD2
size: many
V: TRBV14
CDR3: CASSQESGRRYNEQFF
DNA: TGTGCCAGCAGCCAAGAAAGCGGGAGGCGATACAATGAGCAGTTCTTC

J: TRBJ1-1
D: TRBD1
size: many
V: TRBV4-2
CDR3: CASSLTVDRDAEAFF
DNA: TGTGCCAGCAGCCTAACGGTGGACAGGGACGCTGAAGCTTTCTTT

J: TRBJ1-5
D: NA
size: NA
V: TRBV28
CDR3: CASSSDQPQHF
DNA: TGTGCCAGCAGTTCAGATCAGCCCCAGCATTTT

J: TRBJ1-6
D: NA
size: NA
V: TRBV6-5
CDR3: CASSYGQLWDSPLHF
DNA: TGTGCCAGCAGTTATGGTCAGCTTTGGGATTCACCCCTCCACTTT

J: TRBJ2-6
D: TRBD1
size: many
V: TRBV12-3/TRBV12-4
CDR3: CASSFGARTGVRSGANVLTF
DNA: TGTGCCAGCAGTTTTGGCGCGCGGACAGGGGTCCGCTCTGGGGCCAACGTCCTGACTTTC

J: TRBJ2-3
D: NA
size: many
V: TRBV7-6
CDR3: CASSLEAQDTQYF
DNA: TGTGCCAGCAGCTTAGAAGCCCAGGATACGCAGTATTTT

J: TRBJ2-4
D: NA
size: many
V: TRBV20-1
CDR3: CSAEGSKNIQYF
DNA: TGCAGTGCCGAGGGCAGCAAAAACATTCAGTACTTC

J: TRBJ1-2
D: TRBD1
size: many
V: TRBV5-1
CDR3: CASSPRGHYYGYTF
DNA: TGCGCCAGCAGCCCCAGGGGGCACTACTATGGCTACACCTTC

J: TRBJ1-2
D: NA
size: many
V: TRBV4-1
CDR3: CASSQVPRNYGYTF
DNA: TGCGCCAGCAGCCAAGTTCCCAGGAACTATGGCTACACCTTC

J: TRBJ2-1
D: NA
size: many
V: TRBV28
CDR3: CASSSRDPKYNEQFF
DNA: TGTGCCAGCAGTTCCCGGGACCCGAAGTACAATGAGCAGTTCTTC

J: TRBJ2-1
D: NA
size: few
V: TRBV7-9
CDR3: CASSIDRRRNEQFF
DNA: TGTGCCAGCAGCATCGACCGCCGCCGCAATGAGCAGTTCTTC

J: TRBJ2-3
D: TRBD1
size: many
V: TRBV5-1
CDR3: CASSLRQGSADTQYF
DNA: TGCGCCAGCAGCTTAAGACAGGGGAGCGCAGATACGCAGTATTTT

J: TRBJ1-1
D: NA
size: many
V: TRBV5-1
CDR3: CASSLRAGLMNTEAFF
DNA: TGCGCCAGCAGCTTGAGGGCAGGGCTCATGAACACTGAAGCTTTCTTT